These 22 T cell receptor beta chains share one sample of origin, sequenced in a study of T-cell reconstitution after alpha-beta-depleted transplantation in children. Unique molecular identifiers featured in how the TCRbeta library was prepared. A single record per CDR3 protein comes from TCRdb applying MiXCR to the PCR reads. Of fewer than 1 million distinct CDR3 sequences listed, 15% to 20% were seen once; the top ten hold 5%. The sample consisted of PBMCs, mostly from graft donor cells, taken 360 days after TCRalphabeta/CD19-depleted stem cell transplant. The receptors here all came from a male patient younger than 18 who had a stem cell transplant for acute lymphoblastic leukemia, so the T cells may come from the graft donor.

The chain is built from TRBV20-1 and TRBJ2-1; perhaps TRBD2 as D (6 bases). The germline V gene has CDR1 DFQATT and CDR2 SNEGSKA (reference sequence). The CDR3 covers 15 residues. The V end lost 5 bases, the J end lost 0 bases, and 14 bases lay between the germline ends. CDR3 amino acids: CSAARGSRSYNEQFF. As DNA, the CDR3 is TGCAGTGCTGCCCGGGGGAGCCGCTCCTACAATGAGCAGTTCTTC.

This clonotype has more than one count but fewer than ten. This rearrangement joins TRBV11-2 to TRBJ2-3; TRBD2 might be the D (5 bases). V dropped 2 bases and J dropped 2 bases, with 11 bases sitting between them. The CDR3 is made up of 15 amino acids. The V gene's germline CDR1 is SGHAT and CDR2 FQNNGV. The CDR3 protein is CASSLMAGLTDTQYF. The DNA for the CDR3 is TGTGCCAGCAGCTTAATGGCAGGACTCACAGATACGCAGTATTTT.

CDR3 DNA: TGCGCCAGCGGATTGCAGGGACCGGGAAGTTTTAATGAAAAACTGTTTTTT. This codes for CASGLQGPGSFNEKLFF. The chain carries TRBV5-1 and TRBJ1-4; a weak D match, TRBD1 (5 bases). The germline gives CDR1 SGHRS, CDR2 YFSETQ. With 7 bases removed from V and 4 bases from J, the gap between germline ends came to 23 bases. The CDR3 runs to 17 residues.

This clonotype was seen a handful of times. The chain is built from TRBV5-1 and TRBJ2-7; unclear D gene. V was clipped by 0 bases and J by 2 bases, with 12 bases between them. Per germline, CDR1 SGHRS and CDR2 YFSETQ. The CDR3 runs 15 residues. This CDR3 reads CASSLVPGGTYEQYF. The CDR3, as DNA: TGCGCCAGCAGCTTGGTTCCGGGTGGAACCTACGAGCAGTACTTC.

A few counts support this clonotype. The genes are TRBV18 and TRBJ1-1; the D is unclear. The V gene's germline CDR1 is KGHSH and CDR2 LQKENI. The CDR3 length is 13 residues. V was pared by 5 bases and J by 7 bases, with 14 bases between. The CDR3, as DNA: TGTGCCAGCTCATCGGAGGAAAGACGTGAAGCTTTCTTT. Translated, it gives CASSSEERREAFF.

There are a few counts of this clonotype. The V gene is TRBV14, the J gene TRBJ2-5; 10 nucleotides align to TRBD2. V dropped 5 bases and J dropped 5; count of bases not matched to a gene: 8. This CDR3 spans 15 amino acids. Germline V gene sequence: CDR1 SGHDN, CDR2 FVKESK. This CDR3 reads CASSAGTSVRETQYF. CDR3 DNA sequence: TGTGCCAGCAGCGCCGGGACTAGCGTACGGGAGACCCAGTACTTC.

This chain links TRBV24-1 with TRBJ2-3, with 8 bases fitting TRBD2. The CDR3 consists of 11 residues. The junction had 4 bases not matched to a gene; V was cut back by 4 bases and J by 14 bases. CDR1 is KGHDR and CDR2 is SFDVKD in the germline V gene. The CDR3 spells CATSDPGGSYF. CDR3 coding DNA: TGTGCCACCAGTGACCCGGGAGGGTCGTATTTT.

The chain uses TRBV7-2 and TRBJ2-1; D might be TRBD1 (5 bases). This CDR3 contains 15 residues. Germline lookup yields CDR1 SGHTA and CDR2 FQGNSA. Trimming cost V 1 base and J 2 bases, with 9 bases left between them. CDR3 bases: TGTGCCAGCAGCTTAGAGCACAGGACCTACAATGAGCAGTTCTTC. This gives the protein CASSLEHRTYNEQFF. Full variable domain (rest looked up from reference TRBV7-2 and TRBJ2-1): GAGVSQSPSNKVTEKGKDVELRCDPISGHTALYWYRQSLGQGLEFLIYFQGNSAPDKSGLPSDRFSAERTGGSVSTLTIQRTQQEDSAVYLCASSLEHRTYNEQFFGPGTRLTVL.

This clonotype was recorded many times. The chain has TRBV5-1 and TRBJ2-5, with D possibly TRBD2 on 5 matching bases. Trimming took off 0 bases at V and 5 bases at J, with 17 bases between the two ends. CDR3 length: 16 residues. Germline assignment: CDR1 SGHRS and CDR2 YFSETQ. CDR3 loop: CASSLGYTGRRETQYF. DNA for the CDR3: TGCGCCAGCAGCTTGGGTTATACTGGCAGGAGGGAGACCCAGTACTTC. Looking up the rest from reference TRBV5-1 and TRBJ2-5 gives the full variable domain: KAGVTQTPRYLIKTRGQQVTLSCSPISGHRSVSWYQQTPGQGLQFLFEYFSETQRNKGNFPGRFSGRQFSNSRSEMNVSTLELGDSALYLCASSLGYTGRRETQYFGPGTRLLVL.

In its sample, this clonotype was seen many times. The V gene is TRBV6-2 or TRBV6-3, the J gene TRBJ2-1, with 11 bases lining up with TRBD2. The CDR3 sequence is 15 residues long. After removal of 7 bases from V and 7 bases from J, the junction contained 9 bases not matched to a gene. Germline V gene data show CDR1 as MNHEY and CDR2 as SVGEGT. CDR3 DNA sequence: TGTGCCAGCAAGCTACTAGCGGGAGATGGGAATGAGCAGTTCTTC. Amino acids: CASKLLAGDGNEQFF.

This rearrangement joins TRBV27 to TRBJ1-2, with D possibly matching TRBD1 (6 bases). The germline V gene has CDR1 MNHEY and CDR2 SMNVEV (reference sequence). The CDR3 contains 13 residues. Trimming cost V 0 bases and J 10 bases, with 12 bases left between them. In DNA form, the CDR3 reads TGTGCCAGCAGTTTATCGGGGGGCGGGCCCTACACCTTC. Protein product: CASSLSGGGPYTF.

The chain uses TRBV4-1 and TRBJ1-1; the match to TRBD1 covers 9 bases. Germline CDR1 reads MGHRA; CDR2 reads YSYEKL. CDR3 length equals 18 residues. Unmatched junction bases numbered 16, after V lost 3 bases and J lost 5 bases. The chain's CDR3 is CASSQNSPGQGLDTEAFF. For the CDR3, the DNA is TGCGCCAGCAGCCAGAACTCGCCGGGACAGGGTTTGGATACTGAAGCTTTCTTT.

At least ten counts were recorded for this clonotype. V gene TRBV29-1 combines with J gene TRBJ2-5, with 7 bases matching TRBD2. CDR1 is SQVTM, CDR2 ANQGSEA, per germline. Trimming cost V 5 bases and J 1 base; bases outside gene matches: 7. The CDR3 extends over 14 amino acids. The chain's CDR3 is CSVRGVVGQETQYF. The CDR3 bases are TGCAGCGTTCGGGGGGTGGTGGGCCAAGAGACCCAGTACTTC.

This clonotype showed up just a few times. The chain couples TRBV5-5 to TRBJ2-7, with 9 bases lining up with TRBD1. CDR3 length: 16 amino acids. Germline-derived CDR1 and CDR2 are SGHKS and YYEKEE (reference sequence). V lost 4 bases and J lost 3; bases outside the gene matches: 11. CDR3 protein: CASSRDRGGSFYEQYF. DNA of the CDR3: TGTGCCAGCAGCCGCGACAGGGGGGGAAGCTTCTACGAGCAGTACTTC.

This clonotype was detected a few times. The chain carries TRBV20-1 and TRBJ1-3; 10 nucleotides agree with TRBD1. Trimming cost V 2 bases and J 4 bases; bases outside gene matches: 8. The CDR3 loop spans 16 amino acids. Germline loops: CDR1 DFQATT, CDR2 SNEGSKA (reference sequence). The CDR3 spells CSARPGQGTYGNTIYF. CDR3 nucleotides: TGCAGTGCTAGACCGGGACAGGGGACTTACGGAAACACCATATATTTT.

This chain links TRBV5-1 with TRBJ2-7, with TRBD1 identical over 11 bases. CDR3 length equals 14 residues. In germline, CDR1 is SGHRS, CDR2 YFSETQ. The ends lost 4 bases at V and 6 bases at J; junction bases unmatched: 6. The CDR3 here is CASSLGDRGFEQYF. Here the CDR3 DNA reads TGCGCCAGCAGCCTGGGGGACAGGGGGTTCGAGCAGTACTTC.

The chain uses TRBV10-3 and TRBJ2-1, with D unresolved. This CDR3 is 15 amino acids long. CDR1 is ENHRY and CDR2 is SYGVKD in the germline V gene. V was trimmed by 6 bases and J by 2 bases, leaving 14 bases between them. The CDR3 DNA sequence: TGTGCCATCAGCGGGCCCACCACTACCTACAATGAGCAGTTCTTC. Its protein is CAISGPTTTYNEQFF.

This clonotype was counted ten times or more. This chain links TRBV12-3 or TRBV12-4 with TRBJ2-7; tentative D call: TRBD2 (7 bases). V was trimmed by 3 bases and J by 2 bases, leaving 11 bases between them. The CDR3 extends over 14 amino acids. CDR3 in amino acids: CASSFGGLTYEQYF. The CDR3 DNA follows: TGTGCCAGCAGTTTCGGGGGGCTCACCTACGAGCAGTACTTC.

V gene TRBV10-3 combines with J gene TRBJ2-3; TRBD1 matches 8 bases. The V segment lost 4 bases and the J segment 3 bases; nucleotides outside the gene matches: 12. From germline, CDR1 is ENHRY and CDR2 SYGVKD. The CDR3 extends over 17 amino acids. CDR3 sequence: CAISVPFDRGMTDTQYF. CDR3 DNA: TGTGCCATCAGTGTTCCCTTTGACAGGGGTATGACAGATACGCAGTATTTT.

This clonotype occurred many times. This sequence joins TRBV7-3 and TRBJ2-5; 8 bases are shared with TRBD1. The CDR3 has 16 amino acids. Germline CDR1 reads SGHTA; CDR2 reads FQGTGA. With V trimmed by 5 bases and J by 4 bases, 12 bases remained unmatched. CDR3 DNA: TGTGCCAGCAGCCCAGTTCCCCTCGGACAGGGAGAGACCCAGTACTTC. The encoded protein is CASSPVPLGQGETQYF. Together with reference TRBV7-3 and TRBJ2-5, the CDR3 gives the full variable domain: GAGVSQTPSNKVTEKGKYVELRCDPISGHTALYWYRQSLGQGPEFLIYFQGTGAADDSGLPNDRFFAVRPEGSVSTLKIQRTERGDSAVYLCASSPVPLGQGETQYFGPGTRLLVL.

This clonotype was counted between two and nine times. The chain carries TRBV5-1 and TRBJ2-1; D is unclear. Looked up from germline, CDR1 is SGHRS and CDR2 is YFSETQ. V dropped 6 bases and J dropped 5 bases, with 12 bases sitting between them. The CDR3 contains 13 residues. The CDR3 coding sequence is TGCGCCAGCACCGCTGACCTAAACAATGAGCAGTTCTTC. Its translation is CASTADLNNEQFF.

The J gene is TRBJ2-5, the V gene TRBV20-1; 9 bases are shared with TRBD2. From germline, CDR1 is DFQATT and CDR2 SNEGSKA (reference sequence). The CDR3 covers 13 residues. After removal of 6 bases from V and 5 bases from J, the junction contained 7 bases not matched to a gene. CDR3 sequence: CSAPLAGVETQYF. As DNA, the CDR3 is TGCAGTGCCCCCTTAGCGGGAGTGGAGACCCAGTACTTC.